These 14 T cell receptor beta chains originate from one sample sequenced in a study of blood T cell repertoires in COVID-19. Some clones are missing from TCRdb's copy, which holds only in-frame ones; the method was immunoSEQ multiplex PCR. There are 280,000 or so clones in the sample; around 88% occur only once, and roughly 2.1% lies in the top ten. Sequencing was carried out using peripheral blood. Receptors were obtained from a woman aged 25-40 years who had recovered from COVID-19.

J is TRBJ2-2 and V is TRBV5-6; 7 bases align to TRBD2. V lost 3 bases, J lost 2 bases, and 16 bases stayed unmatched. Germline-derived CDR1 and CDR2 are SGHDT and YYEEEE. CDR3 length equals 19 residues. CDR3 bases: TGTGCCAGCAGCTCCCGTTTCGCGGGGGACCCTATAAACACCGGGGAGCTGTTTTTT. It specifies CASSSRFAGDPINTGELFF.

The chain couples TRBV27 to TRBJ1-1; D is ambiguous. Germline-derived CDR1 and CDR2 are MNHEY and SMNVEV (reference sequence). The CDR3 contains 14 residues. V was clipped by 7 bases and J by 0 bases, with 12 bases between them. CDR3 nucleotides: TGTGCCAGCAAAAACAGTGGAATGAACACTGAAGCTTTCTTT. It specifies CASKNSGMNTEAFF.

As DNA, the CDR3 is TGTGCATATCGGAGGGGGCAGGAGAACACCGGGGAGCTGTTTTTT. The encoded protein is CAYRRGQENTGELFF. V and J are TRBV5-4 and TRBJ2-2; possibly TRBD1 for D (7 bases). This CDR3 contains 15 residues. CDR1 is SGHNT and CDR2 is YYREEE in the germline V gene (reference sequence).

V usage is TRBV27 and J usage is TRBJ2-2, with D perhaps TRBD1 (5 bases). CDR1 is MNHEY and CDR2 is SMNVEV in the germline V gene (reference sequence). V lost 2 bases to trimming and J lost 6 bases, with 10 bases between them. The CDR3 has 14 residues. The CDR3 region has the DNA TGTGCCAGCAGTTTAGGGCCAGGGCCCGGGGAGCTGTTTTTT. Translation gives CASSLGPGPGELFF.

In its sample, this clone was seen a few times. Here the CDR3 DNA reads TGTGCCAGCTCACACAGGGAATCGAACACCGGGGAGCTGTTTTTT. Amino acids: CASSHRESNTGELFF. The chain links TRBV18 to TRBJ2-2, with TRBD1 as a possible D gene (6 bases). Deletions cut 4 bases from V and 0 bases from J, with 9 bases between. The length of the CDR3 is 15 residues. The germline gives CDR1 KGHSH, CDR2 LQKENI.

This clone is a singleton in its sample. CDR3 nucleotide sequence: TGTGCCAGCAGCGAAGGGACTAGCGGCCTCTACGAGCAGTACTTC. Residues: CASSEGTSGLYEQYF. This sequence joins TRBV5-4 and TRBJ2-7; 11 nucleotides match TRBD2. The CDR3 totals 15 residues. V was pared by 4 bases and J by 3 bases, with 6 bases of the junction left unmatched. Germline V gene sequence: CDR1 SGHNT, CDR2 YYREEE (reference sequence).

The chain has TRBV7-9 and TRBJ2-1, with TRBD1 matching over 7 bases. Germline loops: CDR1 SEHNR, CDR2 FQNEAQ (reference sequence). V was pared by 8 bases and J by 6 bases, with 4 bases of the junction left unmatched. The CDR3 runs 12 residues. CDR3 in amino acids: CASAGTVNEQFF. The DNA for the CDR3 is TGTGCCAGCGCCGGGACAGTCAATGAGCAGTTCTTC.

This chain joins TRBV12-5 and TRBJ2-1; possibly TRBD2 for D (5 bases). Germline V gives CDR1 LGHNT, CDR2 FRNRAP. This CDR3 spans 13 amino acids. V lost 5 bases to trimming and J lost 3 bases, with 8 bases between them. CDR3 protein: CASGLRDYNEQFF. DNA for the CDR3: TGTGCTAGTGGTCTCCGGGACTACAATGAGCAGTTCTTC.

This clone was recorded only once. Other DNA sequences of this sample code for an identical CDR3. V and J are TRBV6-5 and TRBJ1-5; possible D gene TRBD1, 5 bases. V lost 0 bases to trimming and J lost 7 bases, with 10 bases between them. Germline V lookup: CDR1 MNHEY, CDR2 SVGAGI. The CDR3 has 14 amino acids. CDR3 nucleotide sequence: TGTGCCAGCAGTTACTCGACCGGGGGACAGCCCCAGCATTTT. Translation: CASSYSTGGQPQHF.

The chain links TRBV27 to TRBJ2-7; a possible D gene is TRBD1 (5 bases). V lost 4 bases, J lost 4 bases, and 11 bases lay in between. In germline, CDR1 is MNHEY, CDR2 SMNVEV (reference sequence). CDR3 length: 13 amino acids. CDR3 loop: CASSSQGSYEQYF. The CDR3 bases are TGTGCCAGCAGTTCGCAGGGTAGTTACGAGCAGTACTTC.

The CDR3 nucleotides read TGTGCCAGCAGTACCTCAGGGGCAAGCCAGCCCCAGCATTTT. Its translation is CASSTSGASQPQHF. The V call is TRBV6-5, the J call TRBJ1-5, with D perhaps matching TRBD1 (6 bases). Germline V CDR1 and CDR2: MNHEY, SVGAGI. The CDR3 spans 14 residues. V was cut by 5 bases and J by 7 bases, with 15 bases left in between.

This chain joins TRBV30 and TRBJ1-4, with a possible D match to TRBD1 (5 bases). Trimming shortened V by 2 bases and J by 8 bases, and 18 bases separated the two germline ends. The CDR3 consists of 15 residues. The germline CDR1 and CDR2 sequences are GTSNPN and SVGIG (reference sequence). The CDR3 DNA sequence: TGTGCCTGGAGTAGGATTGGAGGGGCCGACGAAAAACTGTTTTTT. Its translation: CAWSRIGGADEKLFF. The complete variable domain, with remaining parts taken from reference TRBV30 and TRBJ1-4, reads SQTIHQWPATLVQPVGSPLSLECTVEGTSNPNLYWYRQAAGRGLQLLFYSVGIGQISSEVPQNLSASRPQDRQFILSSKKLLLSDSGFYLCAWSRIGGADEKLFFGSGTQLSVL.

This chain connects TRBV5-1 to TRBJ1-5, with D possibly being TRBD1 (6 bases). Per the germline V gene, CDR1 is SGHRS and CDR2 is YFSETQ. The CDR3 has 16 amino acids. The V and J ends lost 6 bases and 1 base respectively, with 17 bases between them. The CDR3, as DNA: TGCGCCAGCACCACACTCAACGGACAGAGCAATCAGCCCCAGCATTTT. This encodes CASTTLNGQSNQPQHF.

The V and J genes are TRBV2 and TRBJ2-2; TRBD1 might be the D (5 bases). Germline CDR1 is SNHLY and CDR2 is FYNNEI. The CDR3 contains 14 residues. Trimming left V 4 bases short and J 4 bases short, with 10 bases between. Written as DNA, the CDR3 is TGTGCCAGCAGTGTTCAGGGTGGCACCGGGGAGCTGTTTTTT. Its protein is CASSVQGGTGELFF.